This T cell receptor beta chain was captured by sequencing in a study of T cell responses to AZD1222 COVID-19 vaccine. Study results and caveats: Baseline seropositivity occurred in only 5 or 6 AZD1222 recipients. Most donors were white British and more were female, and clonal diversity was possibly underestimated. Of spike-specific TCRs, nearly half reportedly target regions left unmutated in variants.

Assay: immunoSEQ multiplex PCR; the TCRdb copy retains only in-frame clones and omits some. This table holds 110,000 or so clones, about 82% found once. With regard to this clone: Its antigen remains unknown.

CDR3 length equals 14 residues. The germline V gene encodes CDR1 MDHEN and CDR2 SYDVKM. V shed 6 bases, J shed 8 bases, and the junction held 10 bases outside the gene matches. V gene TRBV28 combines with J gene TRBJ1-2, with TRBD1 matching 9 bases. The clonotype was recovered from an adult in good health. Material: peripheral blood, obtained on day 0 of AZD1222 vaccination. As DNA, the CDR3 is TGTGCCAGCAGGGGACAGGGTAACTTCCGCGGCTACACCTTC. This gives the protein CASRGQGNFRGYTF.